Below are 26 T cell receptor beta chains sequenced from a single sample in a study of shared clonotypes between healthy human individuals. Method: immunoSEQ multiplex PCR; TCRdb's copy keeps in-frame clones and lacks some. The table lists 95,000 to 120,000 clones, around two thirds of them singletons. The sample comprised memory CD8+ T cells sorted from blood. Subset denoted: CD45RO+ cells pooled with CCR7-negative TemRA cells. These receptors came from a woman in her twenties or thirties in good health.

The chain couples TRBV7-9 to TRBJ2-5; 8 bases align to TRBD1. The CDR3 spans 19 residues. V trimming: 2 bases; J trimming: 4 bases; junction bases outside the gene matches: 18. Germline V gene lookup returns CDR1 SEHNR and CDR2 FQNEAQ (reference sequence). CDR3 bases: TGTGCCAGCAGCTTAATTCGGACAGGGTGGCGACTACAGATAGAGACCCAGTACTTC. Protein: CASSLIRTGWRLQIETQYF.

The CDR3 here is CASSLRDRAEQYF. The DNA for the CDR3 is TGTGCCAGCAGCTTAAGGGACAGGGCCGAGCAGTACTTC. The V call is TRBV7-6, the J call TRBJ2-7; 9 positions match TRBD1. Germline trimming cut 2 bases from V and 6 bases from J; bases unmatched to any gene: 2. The germline V gene encodes CDR1 SGHVS and CDR2 FNYEAQ. The CDR3 sequence is 13 residues long.

This chain uses TRBV28 with TRBJ1-1, with D hard to call. Germline V gene lookup returns CDR1 MDHEN and CDR2 SYDVKM. CDR3 size: 13 residues. V lost 6 bases, J lost 3 bases, and 11 bases lay in between. CDR3: CASSRRWDTEAFF. CDR3 DNA: TGTGCCAGCAGCCGTCGATGGGACACTGAAGCTTTCTTT.

The chain uses TRBV5-4 and TRBJ2-6; possibly TRBD2 for D (6 bases). Germline assignment: CDR1 SGHNT and CDR2 YYREEE (reference sequence). Trimming removed 5 bases from V and 0 bases from J, with 12 bases in between. This CDR3 is 16 amino acids long. The CDR3 is CASSMDGSSGANVLTF. The CDR3 region has the DNA TGTGCCAGCAGTATGGACGGGAGCTCTGGGGCCAACGTCCTGACTTTC. Full variable domain (outside the CDR3, taken from reference TRBV5-4 and TRBJ2-6): ETGVTQSPTHLIKTRGQQVTLRCSSQSGHNTVSWYQQALGQGPQFIFQYYREEENGRGNFPPRFSGLQFPNYSSELNVNALELDDSALYLCASSMDGSSGANVLTFGAGSRLTVL.

V gene TRBV5-6 combines with J gene TRBJ1-2; D might be TRBD1 (5 bases). Trimming cost V 3 bases and J 4 bases, with 16 bases left between them. The CDR3 covers 15 residues. Germline V gene sequence: CDR1 SGHDT, CDR2 YYEEEE. CDR3 in amino acids: CASSSPRQGAYGYTF. In DNA, the CDR3 is TGTGCCAGCAGCTCACCCCGGCAGGGAGCCTATGGCTACACCTTC.

This clone was found a few times. Additional DNA sequences in this sample encode the identical CDR3. The chain couples TRBV15 to TRBJ2-6; perhaps D is TRBD1 or TRBD2 (6 bases each). CDR3 length equals 16 residues. CDR1 is LNHNV, CDR2 YYDKDF, per germline (reference sequence). V was shortened by 0 bases and J by 4 bases, with 10 bases between the two germline ends. The CDR3 nucleotides are TGTGCCACCAGCAGAGAACGGGGGCACGGGGCCAACGTCCTGACTTTC. Translation gives CATSRERGHGANVLTF.

The V gene is TRBV19, the J gene TRBJ2-1, with D possibly TRBD1 on 6 matching bases. Germline lookup yields CDR1 LNHDA and CDR2 SQIVND (reference sequence). V gave up 7 bases and J gave up 8 bases, with 18 bases separating them. The CDR3 covers 14 residues. CDR3 sequence: CASTSRDKHHEQFF. For the CDR3, the DNA is TGTGCCAGTACCTCCCGGGACAAGCACCATGAGCAGTTCTTC.

V gene TRBV6-5 combines with J gene TRBJ2-7, with 8 bases lining up with TRBD2. Losses at the gene ends were 4 bases for V and 5 bases for J; bases not matched to a gene: 13. Germline V gives CDR1 MNHEY, CDR2 SVGAGI. This CDR3 contains 16 residues. CDR3 sequence (DNA): TGTGCCAGCAGTTCCCTCACTAGCGGAGGACTCCACGAGCAGTACTTC. This gives the protein CASSSLTSGGLHEQYF.

This chain uses TRBV28 with TRBJ2-7, with D perhaps matching TRBD1 (5 bases). The CDR3 is 16 residues long. Looked up from germline, CDR1 is MDHEN and CDR2 is SYDVKM. V shed 5 bases and J shed 0 bases, with 17 bases lying between them. CDR3 protein: CASSPLRATLSYEQYF. The DNA for the CDR3 is TGTGCCAGCAGTCCTCTCAGGGCTACGCTCTCCTACGAGCAGTACTTC.

The chain couples TRBV4-1 to TRBJ2-5; D remains ambiguous. The J call may be wrong; the DNA end is better matched by TRBJ2-7. The germline V gene has CDR1 MGHRA and CDR2 YSYEKL. CDR3 size: 13 residues. The CDR3 sequence: CASSQALLYEQYF. DNA of the CDR3: TGCGCCAGCAGCCAAGCACTTCTCTACGAGCAGTACTTC.

The CDR3 protein is CASRNTEAFF. CDR3 DNA: TGTGCCAGCCGGAACACTGAAGCTTTCTTT. This chain uses TRBV2 with TRBJ1-1; D call uncertain. The CDR3 spans 10 residues. V was clipped by 8 bases and J by 1 base, with 2 bases between them. The germline gives CDR1 SNHLY, CDR2 FYNNEI.

The gene calls are TRBV27 and TRBJ2-7; 8 bases fit TRBD2. Germline assignment: CDR1 MNHEY and CDR2 SMNVEV (reference sequence). CDR3 length: 15 residues. The J segment lost 3 bases and the V segment lost 6 bases, leaving 10 bases of the junction unmatched. CDR3 nucleotide sequence: TGTGCCAGCAGATTTAGCGGGGCTTACTTCTACGAGCAGTACTTC. Protein: CASRFSGAYFYEQYF.

The chain joins TRBV10-3 to TRBJ2-5; D may be TRBD1 (6 bases). Trimming took off 2 bases at V and 5 bases at J, with 21 bases between the two ends. Germline CDR1 is ENHRY and CDR2 is SYGVKD. This CDR3 spans 17 amino acids. In DNA form, the CDR3 reads TGTGCCATCAGTGAGGGATGGGGACACCCACCGATGGAGACCCAGTACTTC. Protein sequence: CAISEGWGHPPMETQYF.

The table lists this clone with a few counts. This chain joins TRBV5-6 and TRBJ2-7; D is perhaps TRBD1 (5 bases). V was shortened by 6 bases and J by 2 bases, with 18 bases between the two germline ends. Germline CDR1 is SGHDT and CDR2 is YYEEEE. This CDR3 contains 15 residues. The CDR3 region is CASTLRAGIAYEQYF. The CDR3 coding sequence is TGTGCCAGCACCCTCAGGGCAGGGATAGCCTACGAGCAGTACTTC.

This clone was seen just once. The junction departs from germline at one end; a sequencing error may be responsible. V and J are TRBV7-2 and TRBJ2-1; D remains ambiguous. The CDR3 covers 13 residues. CDR1 is SGHTA, CDR2 FQGNSA, per germline. The CDR3 here is CASSPQSFNEQFF. In DNA, the CDR3 is TGTGCCAGCAGCCCCCAGTCCTTCAATGAGCAGTTCTTC.

This clone has more than one count but fewer than ten. The chain combines TRBV27 with TRBJ2-1; 9 positions match TRBD2. Germline V CDR1 and CDR2: MNHEY, SMNVEV (reference sequence). The V gene end was trimmed by 2 bases and the J gene end by 14 bases; junction bases not matched to a gene: 7. The CDR3 sequence is 13 residues long. CDR3 coding DNA: TGTGCCAGCAGTTTAAAAAAAATAGCGGGAGAGTTCTTC. It encodes CASSLKKIAGEFF.

V gene TRBV27 combines with J gene TRBJ2-7, with D perhaps being TRBD1 or TRBD2 (5 bases each). V was cut by 5 bases and J by 7 bases, with 21 bases left in between. CDR1 and CDR2 (germline): MNHEY, SMNVEV (reference sequence). There are 15 residues in the CDR3. CDR3 in amino acids: CASSPYRTLVREQYF. The CDR3 DNA sequence: TGTGCCAGCAGTCCCTACAGGACTCTCGTTAGGGAGCAGTACTTC.

The chain employs TRBV6-1 and TRBJ2-7; possibly TRBD1 or TRBD2 for D (5 bases each). Germline CDR1 reads MNHNS; CDR2 reads SASEGT. This CDR3 region has 14 residues. Trimming removed 8 bases from V and 4 bases from J, with 18 bases in between. Here the CDR3 DNA reads TGTGCCAGCGCCCGGGCTAGGGGAGATTACGAGCAGTACTTC. Amino acids: CASARARGDYEQYF.

The chain joins TRBV4-1 to TRBJ2-2; D call uncertain. The V gene's germline CDR1 is MGHRA and CDR2 YSYEKL. Trimming took off 0 bases at V and 10 bases at J, with 9 bases between the two ends. CDR3 length: 13 amino acids. CDR3 residues: CASSQDWGEELFF. CDR3 sequence (DNA): TGCGCCAGCAGCCAAGACTGGGGTGAGGAGCTGTTTTTT.

This clone has just a few counts. CDR3 in DNA: TGTGCCAGTAGTATATTTTTGAGCGCGAACACTGAAGCTTTCTTT. Amino acids: CASSIFLSANTEAFF. This chain links TRBV19 with TRBJ1-1; no clear D gene. Trimming shortened V by 2 bases and J by 1 base, and 11 bases separated the two germline ends. Per the germline V gene, CDR1 is LNHDA and CDR2 is SQIVND (reference sequence). The CDR3 covers 15 residues. The whole variable domain, remainder taken from reference TRBV19 and TRBJ1-1, is DGGITQSPKYLFRKEGQNVTLSCEQNLNHDAMYWYRQDPGQGLRLIYYSQIVNDFQKGDIAEGYSVSREKKESFPLTVTSAQKNPTAFYLCASSIFLSANTEAFFGQGTRLTVV.

The rearrangement links TRBV28 to TRBJ2-1; D uncertain. Trimming removed 3 bases from V and 10 bases from J, with 13 bases in between. Germline values: CDR1 MDHEN, CDR2 SYDVKM. There are 13 residues in the CDR3. The CDR3, as DNA: TGTGCCAGCAGTTTCCTTAAGCGAGGAGAGCAGTTCTTC. Its translation is CASSFLKRGEQFF.

The chain has TRBV27 and TRBJ2-1; D perhaps matches TRBD1 (6 bases). Germline values: CDR1 MNHEY, CDR2 SMNVEV (reference sequence). V was shortened by 6 bases and J by 0 bases, with 12 bases between the two germline ends. This CDR3 is 15 amino acids long. The CDR3 protein is CASSHQGSSYNEQFF. In nucleotides, the CDR3 is TGTGCCAGCAGCCACCAGGGGAGCTCCTACAATGAGCAGTTCTTC.

The rearrangement links TRBV28 to TRBJ1-2; D gene uncertain. CDR3 length: 12 amino acids. Germline V gene data show CDR1 as MDHEN and CDR2 as SYDVKM. Trimming pared 4 bases from V and 7 bases from J, leaving 10 bases between. The DNA for the CDR3 is TGTGCCAGCAGTTGGTCGGCCCTTGGCTACACCTTC. It codes for CASSWSALGYTF.

This clone has just one count. The rearrangement links TRBV11-2 to TRBJ2-7; maybe TRBD1 (6 bases). This CDR3 is built from 15 residues. Germline V CDR1 and CDR2: SGHAT, FQNNGV. V was clipped by 5 bases and J by 2 bases, with 16 bases between them. Here the CDR3 reads CASSPQTTGTYEQYF. CDR3 DNA sequence: TGTGCCAGCAGCCCCCAGACCACAGGGACCTACGAGCAGTACTTC.

This sequence joins TRBV2 and TRBJ2-1; 12 bases are a match to TRBD2. Per the germline V gene, CDR1 is SNHLY and CDR2 is FYNNEI. This CDR3 region has 15 residues. The junction had 9 bases not matched to a gene; V was cut back by 8 bases and J by 7 bases. DNA of the CDR3: TGTGCCAGCCGGAGACTAGCGGGAGCTCGGAATGAGCAGTTCTTC. Translation gives CASRRLAGARNEQFF. The full variable domain, rest sourced from reference TRBV2 and TRBJ2-1, is EPEVTQTPSHQVTQMGQEVILRCVPISNHLYFYWYRQILGQKVEFLVSFYNNEISEKSEIFDDQFSVERPDGSNFTLKIRSTKLEDSAMYFCASRRLAGARNEQFFGPGTRLTVL.

The chain links TRBV6-1 to TRBJ2-3; D uncertain. Trimming cost V 2 bases and J 7 bases, with 10 bases left between them. The CDR3 spans 13 residues. Looked up from germline, CDR1 is MNHNS and CDR2 is SASEGT. The CDR3 loop reads CASSEWPENTQYF. In DNA, the CDR3 is TGTGCCAGCAGTGAATGGCCTGAGAATACGCAGTATTTT.